The 2 T cell receptor beta chains in this list originate from one sample, sequenced in a study of blood T cells in healthy people across ages (dated by TCRdb to between 2015 and 2017). Library creation used 5' RACE. The sequencing machine was an Illumina HiSeq 2500. A second PCR of roughly 7 to 11 cycles was performed with a sample-barcoded 5' primer and a J-beta primer mix. TCRdb trimmed public reads at Q25 via fastp, called clones via MiXCR and kept in-frame beta chains. Identical CDR3 proteins give one entry, which carries the most common genes and DNA. This sample holds some 890,000 distinct CDR3 sequences; 25% to 35% were observed only once. Roughly a tenth of the sample is in the top ten clones. This sample also belongs to another study, concerning T cells of mothers and their children.

The specimen sequenced was blood. All receptors derive from a woman in her thirties or forties in good health.

This clonotype was counted a few times. This may stem from a read error, because a much larger clone lies one nucleotide away. The gene calls are TRBV27 and TRBJ1-1, with 8 positions matching TRBD1. In germline, CDR1 is MNHEY, CDR2 SMNVEV (reference sequence). The CDR3 sequence is 14 residues long. J lost 5 bases, V lost 0 bases, and 2 bases had no gene match. The CDR3 DNA sequence: TGTGCCAGCAGTTTATCAACAGGGGGGACTGAAGCTTTCTTT. As protein: CASSLSTGGTEAFF.

A remark on this clonotype: A read error may explain this, as a much larger clone is one base away. CDR3 loop: CASSQEGPAGEPQYF. CDR3 coding DNA: TGCGCCAGCAGCCAAGAAGGCCCTGCGGGAGAGCCCCAGTACTTC. The chain has TRBV4-1 and TRBJ2-7, with TRBD2 identical over 7 bases. This CDR3 contains 15 residues. Trimming cost V 0 bases and J 10 bases; bases outside gene matches: 12. Germline-derived CDR1 and CDR2 are MGHRA and YSYEKL.